This T cell receptor beta chain was sequenced in a study of memory CD4+ T cells and cytomegalovirus serostatus. For this clone: Its cognate antigen is unknown.

This table comes from immunoSEQ multiplex PCR, and its TCRdb copy is limited to in-frame clones, with some not included. The sample carries tens of thousands of clones, roughly 83% recorded once. Study-level findings and limits: CMV serostatus prediction reached median AUC approximately 0.95, or 0.91 with US-trained model. Each of 55 to 80 CMV-associated TCRbeta sequences occurred in one to five individuals.

CDR3 size: 16 residues. The germline V gene encodes CDR1 SGHNT and CDR2 YYREEE (reference sequence). Trimming pared 0 bases from V and 0 bases from J, leaving 9 bases between. Single viable CD3+CD4+CD8-CD45RO+ cells were sorted as the memory CD4+ T cells. The receptor comes from an adult in good health and CMV-seronegative. Sequencing was carried out using memory CD4+ T cells from blood. The J gene is TRBJ2-2, the V gene TRBV5-4; D remains ambiguous. The CDR3 nucleotides are TGTGCCAGCAGCTTGGACCGCCACGCGAACACCGGGGAGCTGTTTTTT. It translates to CASSLDRHANTGELFF.